The rows below give T cell receptor beta chains drawn from one sample of a study of T cell responses to AZD1222 COVID-19 vaccine. Using immunoSEQ multiplex PCR, the repertoire was profiled, and TCRdb retains in-frame clones only, with some absent. The sample contains about 140,000 clones, 80% to 95% of which appear only once. Sequenced material: peripheral blood, taken on day 0 of AZD1222 vaccination. The receptors were sampled from an adult in good health. The CDR3 runs from the conserved cysteine through the conserved F or W. The order of the fields is D gene, V gene, J gene, CDR3 protein. A D gene is named only where the DNA matches it firmly.

.	TRBV28	TRBJ2-2	CASSRKTRSRTGELFF
TRBD2	TRBV5-1	TRBJ2-2	CASSSGLAGLDGELFF
.	TRBV28	TRBJ2-5	CASRGGLPQETQYF
.	TRBV27	TRBJ1-1	CASSLHPSMMFAEAFF
.	TRBV7-2	TRBJ2-2	CASRLWTANTGELFF
TRBD2	TRBV5-1	TRBJ2-3	CASSKGLAGETDTQYF
TRBD2	TRBV7-7	TRBJ2-1	CASSPRLAGGNNEQFF
.	TRBV7-2	TRBJ1-1	CASSPWVGAGTEAFF
TRBD1	TRBV29-1	TRBJ1-4	CSAEGWGTANDKLFF
TRBD2	TRBV6-6	TRBJ2-1	CASSLRRTSGISYNEQFF
TRBD1	TRBV5-4	TRBJ1-4	CASSLGQGLEKLFF
.	TRBV3-1/TRBV3-2	TRBJ1-3	CASSQWGSGNTIYF
.	TRBV5-1	TRBJ1-4	CASSLAVGTNEKLFF
.	TRBV7-9	TRBJ2-7	CASSPLLGTVAYEQYF
TRBD2	TRBV3-1/TRBV3-2	TRBJ2-7	CASTRTSGNSYEQYF
.	TRBV15	TRBJ2-7	CATSSNRVSYEQYF
.	TRBV18	TRBJ2-7	CASSSERIPDEQYF
TRBD2	TRBV11-1	TRBJ2-1	CASSRAGGRNEQFF
.	TRBV10-3	TRBJ2-7	CATSKDGDSYEQYF
.	TRBV27	TRBJ1-4	CASSLPGRRKLFF
TRBD2	TRBV12-5	TRBJ2-1	CASGLGLLAGGSSSYNEQFF
.	TRBV3-1/TRBV3-2	TRBJ2-2	CASSQDLLAARTGELFF
TRBD1	TRBV7-2	TRBJ1-5	CASSLTGANQPQHF
TRBD1	TRBV5-8	TRBJ2-6	CASSVTGQGAAGANVLTF
.	TRBV18	TRBJ2-7	CASSQETVYEQYF
.	TRBV28	TRBJ2-4	CASSTENIQYF
.	TRBV25-1	TRBJ1-4	CASSEYGRDEKLFF
.	TRBV24-1	TRBJ2-3	CATSAPGSTDTQYF
.	TRBV7-8	TRBJ1-5	CASSLAGHVGGQPQHF
TRBD1	TRBV5-6	TRBJ2-1	CASSIGTGGRYNEQFF
TRBD1	TRBV7-9	TRBJ2-3	CASSTWTGATDTQYF
.	TRBV4-2	TRBJ2-7	CASSPGGGTSYEQYF
TRBD1	TRBV6-5	TRBJ2-3	CASSSRTGEVTQYF
TRBD1	TRBV18	TRBJ2-7	CASSPGDRLQYF
.	TRBV12-2	TRBJ2-7	CASRCDLKGIVSEQYF
TRBD1	TRBV2	TRBJ2-7	CASSQTGTGYEQYF
TRBD1	TRBV10-3	TRBJ1-4	CAISDRQGGNEKLFF
.	TRBV19	TRBJ1-5	CASRGEYSNQPQHF
.	TRBV19	TRBJ2-2	CASARGTNTGELFF
.	TRBV3-1/TRBV3-2	TRBJ1-2	CASSHMGGDYGYTF
.	TRBV6-5	TRBJ1-4	CASSFQPTNEKLFF
.	TRBV19	TRBJ1-1	CASRDHRDKAFFF
.	TRBV5-1	TRBJ1-1	CANPNSGFTEAFF